A single T cell receptor (beta chain) is shown here with its context. This entry is derived from a study of blood T cell repertoires in COVID-19. The junction had 10 bases not matched to a gene; V was cut back by 6 bases and J by 0 bases. CDR1 and CDR2 from the germline V gene are SGDLS and YYNGEE. The CDR3 is made up of 18 amino acids. Profiling relied on immunoSEQ multiplex PCR, and the TCRdb table lists in-frame clones only, not all of them. The table shows about 190,000 clones, with roughly 86% occurring only once. This sequence originates from a woman aged 70 to 79 with active or convalescent COVID-19. The sample was peripheral blood. The chain recombines TRBV9 with TRBJ2-6; TRBD2 matches 9 bases. This chain's CDR3 is CASTPRLAELSGANVLTF. CDR3 DNA: TGTGCCAGCACCCCACGACTAGCGGAACTCTCTGGGGCCAACGTCCTGACTTTC.